The 25 T cell receptor beta chains below were found in one sample sequenced in a study of T-cell memory formation after mild COVID-19. A single record per CDR3 protein comes from TCRdb applying MiXCR to the 5' RACE reads. Of approximately 260,000 distinct CDR3 sequences in the sample, 16% were seen once. Specimen: PBMCs or a T cell subset sorted from them (not recorded which). The receptors stem from a young man who had mild COVID-19 (a few samples of this study predate the infection). Cell type and time point are not known.

This clonotype was recorded only once. The rearrangement uses TRBV20-1 and TRBJ2-7; 7 bases fit TRBD1. Germline trimming cut 4 bases from V and 6 bases from J; bases unmatched to any gene: 9. Germline V gene lookup returns CDR1 DFQATT and CDR2 SNEGSKA (reference sequence). The CDR3 has 13 residues. The CDR3 DNA follows: TGCAGTGCTACCCGCTTGTCAGGGGGCGAGCAGTACTTC. Translating it yields CSATRLSGGEQYF.

This clonotype was detected only a few times. This chain uses TRBV12-3 or TRBV12-4 with TRBJ2-3; TRBD2 matches 7 bases. V gave up 0 bases and J gave up 3 bases; unmatched junction bases: 3. The CDR3 has 15 residues. CDR3 DNA: TGTGCCAGCAGTTTAGCGGGGGGGAAGACAGATACGCAGTATTTT. Protein product: CASSLAGGKTDTQYF.

This clonotype was observed a handful of times. The chain is built from TRBV5-5 and TRBJ2-2, with 12 positions matching TRBD2. V dropped 4 bases and J dropped 5; count of bases not matched to a gene: 6. The germline CDR1 and CDR2 sequences are SGHKS and YYEKEE (reference sequence). There are 16 residues in the CDR3. The CDR3 DNA reads TGTGCCAGCAGCCCCCGCCTAGCGGGGGGGACCGGGGAGCTGTTTTTT. Protein product: CASSPRLAGGTGELFF.

This clonotype was seen a few times. The chain couples TRBV7-3 to TRBJ2-3; the D gene is possibly TRBD2 (5 bases). In germline, CDR1 is SGHTA, CDR2 FQGTGA. The CDR3 covers 16 residues. V lost 0 bases and J 1 base, leaving 11 bases between the germline ends. The CDR3 loop is CASSLTRTEGTDTQYF. The CDR3 DNA reads as TGTGCCAGCAGCTTAACACGTACGGAGGGCACAGATACGCAGTATTTT.

V and J are TRBV13 and TRBJ1-6; no definite D call. V lost 4 bases, J lost 0 bases, and 13 bases lay in between. Per the germline V gene, CDR1 is PRHDT and CDR2 is FYEKMQ (reference sequence). The CDR3 loop spans 17 amino acids. The CDR3 region is CASSSTQEHSYNSPLHF. The DNA for the CDR3 is TGTGCCAGCAGCTCGACCCAAGAACACTCCTATAATTCACCCCTCCACTTT.

This clonotype has ten or more counts. The V gene is TRBV5-5, the J gene TRBJ2-5; no clear D gene. Germline CDR1 SGHKS, CDR2 YYEKEE (reference sequence). Trimming shortened V by 1 base and J by 5 bases, and 6 bases separated the two germline ends. The CDR3 is 12 amino acids. This CDR3 reads CASSLTRETQYF. CDR3 DNA sequence: TGTGCCAGCAGCTTGACCAGGGAGACCCAGTACTTC.

This clonotype was picked up a small number of times. The V and J genes are TRBV7-2 and TRBJ2-2; D gene unclear. The germline gives CDR1 SGHTA, CDR2 FQGNSA. This CDR3 has 16 amino acids. V dropped 2 bases and J dropped 0 bases, with 10 bases sitting between them. The CDR3 spells CASSLSWPSNTGELFF. In DNA, the CDR3 is TGTGCCAGCAGCTTATCCTGGCCATCGAACACCGGGGAGCTGTTTTTT.

This clonotype occurred many times. The V call is TRBV11-3, the J call TRBJ2-1; 9 bases fit TRBD2. Trimming cost V 1 base and J 6 bases; bases outside gene matches: 7. Germline V gene data show CDR1 as SGHNT and CDR2 as YENEEA. The CDR3 is 16 residues long. The CDR3 loop is CASSLVGGGAGNEQFF. The DNA of the CDR3 is TGTGCCAGCAGCTTAGTCGGCGGGGGGGCCGGCAATGAGCAGTTCTTC. Full variable domain (outside the CDR3, taken from reference TRBV11-3 and TRBJ2-1): EAGVVQSPRYKIIEKKQPVAFWCNPISGHNTLYWYLQNLGQGPELLIRYENEEAVDDSQLPKDRFSAERLKGVDSTLKIQPAELGDSAVYLCASSLVGGGAGNEQFFGPGTRLTVL.

This sequence joins TRBV5-1 and TRBJ2-1; D gene ambiguous. Trimming left V 0 bases short and J 5 bases short, with 6 bases between. The CDR3 is 13 amino acids. Germline CDR1 reads SGHRS; CDR2 reads YFSETQ. The CDR3 region is CASSLVAHNEQFF. For the CDR3, the DNA is TGCGCCAGCAGCTTGGTTGCCCACAATGAGCAGTTCTTC.

This clonotype was counted between two and nine times. The chain uses TRBV5-1 and TRBJ2-3; 8 bases match TRBD2. Trimming took 3 bases from V and 0 from J; bases not matched to a gene: 6. CDR1 SGHRS and CDR2 YFSETQ come from the germline V gene. The CDR3 is 16 amino acids. CDR3 in DNA: TGCGCCAGCAGCTACTCGACTAGCGCCAGCACAGATACGCAGTATTTT. The encoded protein is CASSYSTSASTDTQYF.

This clonotype appeared many times. The chain recombines TRBV20-1 with TRBJ2-3, with TRBD2 identical over 8 bases. CDR3 length: 16 amino acids. From germline, CDR1 is DFQATT and CDR2 SNEGSKA (reference sequence). V was clipped by 1 base and J by 3 bases; unmatched bases: 9. The CDR3, as DNA: TGCAGTGCTAGAGCCCGGGGGGGAGTTAGGACAGATACGCAGTATTTT. This gives the protein CSARARGGVRTDTQYF.

In its sample, this clonotype was seen many times. CDR3 loop: CASSSLPQGNEQFF. The CDR3 DNA reads as TGTGCCAGCAGCTCCCTTCCTCAGGGGAATGAGCAGTTCTTC. The J gene is TRBJ2-1, the V gene TRBV7-3; tentatively, D is TRBD1 (6 bases). Germline values: CDR1 SGHTA, CDR2 FQGTGA. V was pared by 4 bases and J by 7 bases, with 14 bases between. The CDR3 runs 14 residues.

This clonotype showed up just a few times. The chain carries TRBV18 and TRBJ2-5; the D gene is possibly TRBD1 (7 bases). The germline V and J ends were trimmed by 6 bases and 5 bases, with 16 bases remaining between them. The V gene's germline CDR1 is KGHSH and CDR2 LQKENI. The CDR3 loop spans 14 amino acids. DNA of the CDR3: TGTGCCAGCTCCCCGACGACAGGGAGGGAGACCCAGTACTTC. This encodes CASSPTTGRETQYF.

This chain joins TRBV12-3 or TRBV12-4 and TRBJ2-1; 9 nucleotides align to TRBD1. The CDR3 sequence is 13 residues long. V trimming: 5 bases; J trimming: 8 bases; junction bases outside the gene matches: 4. CDR3 bases: TGTGCCAGCAGTCCCCGGACAGGGGATGAGCAGTTCTTC. Translation: CASSPRTGDEQFF.

The rearrangement joins TRBV6-5 to TRBJ1-2; TRBD1 aligns across 8 bases. J lost 8 bases, V lost 3 bases, and 5 bases had no gene match. Looked up from germline, CDR1 is MNHEY and CDR2 is SVGAGI. This CDR3 is 13 amino acids long. The CDR3 sequence: CASSYTQGGGYTF. The CDR3 DNA reads TGTGCCAGCAGTTATACACAGGGGGGAGGCTACACCTTC.

This clonotype was seen repeatedly, ten times or more. This chain uses TRBV6-5 with TRBJ1-2; 7 bases are a match to TRBD1. Germline CDR1 and CDR2: MNHEY and SVGAGI. The CDR3 extends over 14 amino acids. J gave up 2 bases and V 0 bases, and 0 bases lay outside the gene matches. The CDR3 reads CASSYSTGNYGYTF. CDR3 DNA: TGTGCCAGCAGTTACTCGACAGGGAACTATGGCTACACCTTC.

Many counts were recorded for this clonotype. The V and J genes are TRBV6-2 or TRBV6-3 and TRBJ1-2, with TRBD1 as a possible D gene (6 bases). Trimming shortened V by 6 bases and J by 4 bases, and 21 bases separated the two germline ends. Germline values: CDR1 MNHEY, CDR2 SVGEGT. There are 16 residues in the CDR3. The CDR3 sequence is CASSQDGTTGFYGYTF. The CDR3 DNA sequence: TGTGCCAGCAGCCAAGACGGGACAACGGGCTTCTATGGCTACACCTTC.

The chain carries TRBV15 and TRBJ2-3; 9 bases match TRBD1. The CDR3 has 15 residues. Trimming took 5 bases from V and 0 from J; bases not matched to a gene: 3. Germline V CDR1 and CDR2: LNHNV, YYDKDF (reference sequence). CDR3 nucleotide sequence: TGTGCCACCAGCGCACAGGGGGCGAGCACAGATACGCAGTATTTT. It encodes CATSAQGASTDTQYF.

The chain combines TRBV11-2 with TRBJ2-1; perhaps TRBD2 as D (5 bases). The V end was cut by 6 bases, the J end by 4 bases, with 16 bases between. This CDR3 comprises 15 residues. CDR1 and CDR2 (germline): SGHAT, FQNNGV. The CDR3: CASRAYLGKYNEQFF. DNA for the CDR3: TGTGCCAGCAGAGCTTACCTCGGGAAATACAATGAGCAGTTCTTC.

Many counts were recorded for this clonotype. The chain has TRBV20-1 and TRBJ2-2; the D gene is possibly TRBD1 (6 bases). Trimming left V 6 bases short and J 2 bases short, with 13 bases between. Germline V gene data show CDR1 as DFQATT and CDR2 as SNEGSKA (reference sequence). The CDR3 length is 14 residues. The CDR3 bases are TGCAGTGCCGCCGGGACAACTAACACCGGGGAGCTGTTTTTT. Translated, it gives CSAAGTTNTGELFF.

In regard to this clonotype: The junction departs from the called germline gene at one end, perhaps through a read error. The chain couples TRBV4-1 to TRBJ1-5; no reliable D call. The CDR3 contains 15 residues. Germline loops: CDR1 MGHRA, CDR2 YSYEKL. CDR3 protein: CASSPVRTSNQTQHF. DNA for the CDR3: TGCGCCAGCAGCCCAGTCCGAACGAGCAATCAGACCCAGCATTTT.

This clonotype was seen only a few times. The CDR3, as DNA: TGTGCCAGCAGCACCCGGGGACGGCTCGCTGGGGCCAACGTCCTGACTTTC. Amino acids: CASSTRGRLAGANVLTF. V gene TRBV7-8 combines with J gene TRBJ2-6; tentatively, D is TRBD1 or TRBD2 (5 bases each). V was cut by 5 bases and J by 2 bases, with 16 bases left in between. CDR1 SGHVS and CDR2 FQNEAQ come from the germline V gene. The CDR3 has 17 amino acids.

Only a few counts were recorded for this clonotype. The chain combines TRBV20-1 with TRBJ2-5; D could derive from TRBD1 or TRBD2 (5 bases each). The CDR3 loop spans 13 amino acids. Germline V gene data show CDR1 as DFQATT and CDR2 as SNEGSKA (reference sequence). V was trimmed by 5 bases and J by 2 bases, leaving 12 bases between them. CDR3 sequence (DNA): TGCAGTGCTCCGGGACGATTACAAGAGACCCAGTACTTC. Encoded protein: CSAPGRLQETQYF.

In this sample, this clonotype turned up a few times. The J gene is TRBJ2-7, the V gene TRBV4-2; D is perhaps TRBD2 (6 bases). The CDR3 is 16 amino acids. The V end was cut by 4 bases, the J end by 0 bases, with 16 bases between. CDR1 is LGHNA and CDR2 is YNFKEQ in the germline V gene. The CDR3, as DNA: TGTGCCAGCAGCCTCTTACCGGGAGCGAGCTCCTACGAGCAGTACTTC. Protein product: CASSLLPGASSYEQYF.

V and J are TRBV12-3 or TRBV12-4 and TRBJ2-3; unclear D gene. The V and J ends lost 6 bases and 2 bases respectively, with 15 bases between them. The CDR3 is made up of 15 amino acids. Here the CDR3 reads CASSQTPSPTDTQYF. CDR3 nucleotides: TGTGCCAGCAGCCAAACCCCGTCGCCCACAGATACGCAGTATTTT.